Described below is a single T cell receptor beta chain sequence and its context. Other DNA sequences from this sample encode an identical CDR3 as well. Survey level was the resolution at which the v3.0 immunoSEQ assay ran. The repertoire was sequenced with immunoSEQ multiplex PCR; TCRdb's copy has only in-frame clones and lacks some. The sample includes fewer than 20,000 clones, around 80% of them seen just once. Trimming at V came to 0 bases and at J to 2 bases, leaving 3 bases not matched to a gene. CDR3 length: 15 amino acids. In germline, CDR1 is SGHAT, CDR2 FQNNGV. This sample was taken from a study of long-term antiretroviral therapy in people with HIV.

Here the sequenced sample was unsorted PBMCs, taken 0.1 years after starting antiretroviral therapy. This clonotype was sampled from a man between 18 and 29 years old with HIV. This chain links TRBV11-2 with TRBJ2-7; 8 bases agree with TRBD1. The CDR3 coding sequence is TGTGCCAGCAGCTTAGATGGGGACAGGACCTACGAGCAGTACTTC. Translated, it gives CASSLDGDRTYEQYF.